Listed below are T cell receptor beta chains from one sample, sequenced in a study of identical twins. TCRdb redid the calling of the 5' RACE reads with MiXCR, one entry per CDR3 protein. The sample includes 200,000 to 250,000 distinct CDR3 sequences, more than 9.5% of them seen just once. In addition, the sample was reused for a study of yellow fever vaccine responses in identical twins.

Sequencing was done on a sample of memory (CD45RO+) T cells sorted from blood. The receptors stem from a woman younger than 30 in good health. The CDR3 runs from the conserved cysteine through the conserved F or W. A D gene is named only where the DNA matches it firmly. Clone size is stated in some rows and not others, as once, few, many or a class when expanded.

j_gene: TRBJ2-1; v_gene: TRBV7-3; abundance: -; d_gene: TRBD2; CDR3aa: CASSRPSGGAHNEQFF; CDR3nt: TGTGCCAGCAGCCGCCCTAGCGGGGGGGCGCACAATGAGCAGTTCTTC
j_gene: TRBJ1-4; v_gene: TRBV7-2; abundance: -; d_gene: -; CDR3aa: CASSPRGNEKLFF; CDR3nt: TGTGCCAGCAGCCCTCGGGGCAATGAAAAACTGTTTTTT
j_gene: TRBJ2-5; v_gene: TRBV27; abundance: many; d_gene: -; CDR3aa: CASSLQGYRETQYF; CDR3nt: TGTGCCAGCAGTTTACAGGGGTATCGAGAGACCCAGTACTTC
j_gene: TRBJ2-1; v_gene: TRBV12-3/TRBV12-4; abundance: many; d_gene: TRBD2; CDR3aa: CASTTSGYNEQFF; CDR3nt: TGTGCCAGTACTACTAGCGGGTACAATGAGCAGTTCTTC
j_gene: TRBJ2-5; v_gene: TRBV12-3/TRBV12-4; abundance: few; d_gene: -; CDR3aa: CASTRGQLIQETQYF; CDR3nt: TGTGCCAGCACCCGAGGACAGTTAATTCAAGAGACCCAGTACTTC
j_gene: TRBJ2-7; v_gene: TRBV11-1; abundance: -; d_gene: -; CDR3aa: CASRGADYEQYF; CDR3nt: TGTGCCAGTAGGGGGGCAGACTACGAGCAGTACTTC
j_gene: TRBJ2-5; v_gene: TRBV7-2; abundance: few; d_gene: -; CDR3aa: CASSLVRGETQYF; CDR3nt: TGTGCCAGCAGCTTAGTCAGGGGAGAGACCCAGTACTTC
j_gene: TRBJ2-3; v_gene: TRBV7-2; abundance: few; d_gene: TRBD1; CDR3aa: CASSFDRGWVTDTQYF; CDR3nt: TGTGCCAGCAGCTTCGACAGGGGGTGGGTTACAGATACGCAGTATTTT
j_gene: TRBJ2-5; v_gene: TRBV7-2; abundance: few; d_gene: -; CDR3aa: CASSFRGAGQETQYF; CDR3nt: TGTGCCAGCAGCTTTCGAGGGGCCGGACAAGAGACCCAGTACTTC
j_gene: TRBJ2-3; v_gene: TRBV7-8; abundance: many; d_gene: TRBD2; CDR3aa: CASSLDSGVTTDTQYF; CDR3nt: TGTGCCAGCAGCTTAGATAGCGGGGTAACCACAGATACGCAGTATTTT
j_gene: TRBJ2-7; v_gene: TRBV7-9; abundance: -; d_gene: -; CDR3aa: CASSAPGVSYEQYF; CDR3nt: TGTGCCAGCAGCGCCCCAGGGGTATCCTACGAGCAGTACTTC
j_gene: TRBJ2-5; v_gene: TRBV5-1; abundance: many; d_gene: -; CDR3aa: CASSFGTLQETQYF; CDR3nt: TGCGCCAGCAGCTTTGGGACGCTCCAAGAGACCCAGTACTTC
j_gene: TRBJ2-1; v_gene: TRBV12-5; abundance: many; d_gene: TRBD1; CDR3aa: CASVLDRLSNEQFF; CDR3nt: TGTGCTAGTGTACTGGACAGGCTATCGAATGAGCAGTTCTTC
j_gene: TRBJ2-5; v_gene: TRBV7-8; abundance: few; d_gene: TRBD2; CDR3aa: CASSLRTSGGSRIRETQYF; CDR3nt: TGTGCCAGCAGCTTGAGGACTAGCGGGGGATCCCGGATTCGGGAGACCCAGTACTTC
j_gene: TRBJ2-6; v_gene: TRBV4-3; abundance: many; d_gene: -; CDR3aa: CASSQVAGAGANVLTF; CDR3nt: TGCGCCAGCAGCCAAGTTGCGGGCGCTGGGGCCAACGTCCTGACTTTC
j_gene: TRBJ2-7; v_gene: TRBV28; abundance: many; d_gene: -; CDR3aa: CASSSLGGEMDYEQYF; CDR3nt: TGTGCCAGCAGTTCCCTCGGTGGAGAAATGGACTACGAGCAGTACTTC
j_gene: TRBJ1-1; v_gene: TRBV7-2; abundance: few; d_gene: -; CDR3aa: CASSLRGFTEAFF; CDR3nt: TGTGCCAGCAGCTTGCGGGGGTTCACTGAAGCTTTCTTT
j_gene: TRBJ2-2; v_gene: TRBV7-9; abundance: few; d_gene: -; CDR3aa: CYTGELFF; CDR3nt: TGCTACACCGGGGAGCTGTTTTTT
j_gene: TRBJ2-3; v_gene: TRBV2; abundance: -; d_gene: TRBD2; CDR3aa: CASSGGLAVTDTQYF; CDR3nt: TGTGCCAGCAGTGGAGGACTAGCGGTAACAGATACGCAGTATTTT
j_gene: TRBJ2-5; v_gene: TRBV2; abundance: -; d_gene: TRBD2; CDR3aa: CASRAGLAGVLETQYF; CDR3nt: TGTGCCAGCAGGGCGGGACTAGCGGGAGTTCTAGAGACCCAGTACTTC
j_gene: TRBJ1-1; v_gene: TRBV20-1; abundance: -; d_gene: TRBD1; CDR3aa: CSASAGGLHTEAFF; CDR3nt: TGCAGTGCTAGTGCAGGGGGCCTGCACACTGAAGCTTTCTTT
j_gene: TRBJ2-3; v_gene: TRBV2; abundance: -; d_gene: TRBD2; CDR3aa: CASTAGGLNTQYF; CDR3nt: TGTGCCAGCACAGCGGGGGGTTTAAATACGCAGTATTTT
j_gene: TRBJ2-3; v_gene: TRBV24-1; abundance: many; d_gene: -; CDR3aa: CATSESTDTQYF; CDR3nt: TGTGCCACCAGTGAGAGCACAGATACGCAGTATTTT
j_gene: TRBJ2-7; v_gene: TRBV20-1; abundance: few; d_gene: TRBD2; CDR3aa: CSARDQGASGVGEQYF; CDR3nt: TGCAGTGCTAGAGATCAAGGGGCTAGCGGGGTCGGCGAGCAGTACTTC
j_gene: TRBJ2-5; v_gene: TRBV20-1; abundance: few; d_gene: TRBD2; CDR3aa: CSARDLLAGSQETQYF; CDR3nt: TGCAGTGCTAGAGATCTCCTAGCGGGGAGCCAAGAGACCCAGTACTTC
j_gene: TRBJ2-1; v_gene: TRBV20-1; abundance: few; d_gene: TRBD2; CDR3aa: CSACTGTSDVNEQFF; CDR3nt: TGCAGTGCTTGTACCGGGACTAGCGATGTTAATGAGCAGTTCTTC
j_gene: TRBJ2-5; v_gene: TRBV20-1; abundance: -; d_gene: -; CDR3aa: CSAGDLMTGNSYEETQYF; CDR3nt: TGCAGTGCTGGGGACTTGATGACAGGGAATTCTTATGAAGAGACCCAGTACTTC
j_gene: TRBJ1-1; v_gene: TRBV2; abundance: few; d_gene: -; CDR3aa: CASRGGRQNTEAFF; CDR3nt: TGTGCCAGCAGGGGTGGCAGGCAGAACACTGAAGCTTTCTTT
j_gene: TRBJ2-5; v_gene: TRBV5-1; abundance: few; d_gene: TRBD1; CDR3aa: CASRMGTGKETQYF; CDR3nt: TGCGCCAGCAGAATGGGGACAGGGAAAGAGACCCAGTACTTC
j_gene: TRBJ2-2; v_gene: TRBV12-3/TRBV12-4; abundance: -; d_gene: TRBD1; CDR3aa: CASSSGTGSLGFTGELFF; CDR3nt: TGTGCCAGCAGTTCCGGGACAGGATCCCTTGGTTTCACCGGGGAGCTGTTTTTT
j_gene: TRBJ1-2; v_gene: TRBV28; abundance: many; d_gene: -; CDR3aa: CASSRYGYTF; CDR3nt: TGTGCCAGCAGTCGGTATGGCTACACCTTC
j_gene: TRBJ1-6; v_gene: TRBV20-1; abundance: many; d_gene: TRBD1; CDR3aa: CSTYTGDDNSPLHF; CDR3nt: TGCAGTACATATACAGGGGACGATAATTCACCCCTCCACTTT
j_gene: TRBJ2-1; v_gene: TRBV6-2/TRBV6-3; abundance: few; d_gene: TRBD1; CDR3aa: CASSYGTDRGGSGEQFF; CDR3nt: TGTGCCAGCAGTTACGGTACTGACAGGGGGGGTAGTGGTGAGCAGTTCTTC
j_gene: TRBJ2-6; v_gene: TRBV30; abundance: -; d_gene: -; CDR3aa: CAWSPLSGANVLTF; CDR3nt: TGTGCCTGGAGTCCCCTTTCTGGGGCCAACGTCCTGACTTTC
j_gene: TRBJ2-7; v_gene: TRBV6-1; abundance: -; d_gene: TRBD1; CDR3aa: CASSSPGQGTYEQYF; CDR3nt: TGTGCCAGCAGCTCCCCGGGACAGGGGACCTACGAGCAGTACTTC
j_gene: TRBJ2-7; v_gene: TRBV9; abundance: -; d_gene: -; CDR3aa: CASSVGATYEQYF; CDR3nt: TGTGCCAGCAGCGTGGGAGCTACCTACGAGCAGTACTTC
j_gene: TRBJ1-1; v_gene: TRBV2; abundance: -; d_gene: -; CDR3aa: CASSPRASGNTEAFF; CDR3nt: TGTGCCAGCAGCCCCAGGGCCAGCGGGAACACTGAAGCTTTCTTT
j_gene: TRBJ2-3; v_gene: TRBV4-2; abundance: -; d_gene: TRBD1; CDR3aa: CASSQAGTGGTDTQYF; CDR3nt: TGTGCCAGCAGCCAGGCCGGGACAGGGGGCACAGATACGCAGTATTTT
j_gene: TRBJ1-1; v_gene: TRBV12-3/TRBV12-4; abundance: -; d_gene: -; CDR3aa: CASSLGFGNTEAFF; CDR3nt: TGTGCCAGCAGTTTAGGATTCGGGAACACTGAAGCTTTCTTT
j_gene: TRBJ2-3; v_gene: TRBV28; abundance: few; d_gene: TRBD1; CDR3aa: CASSTPGQGLDTQYF; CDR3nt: TGTGCCAGCAGTACCCCTGGACAGGGTCTTGATACGCAGTATTTT
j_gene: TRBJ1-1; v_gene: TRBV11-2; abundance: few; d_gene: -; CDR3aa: CASSFGRTEAFF; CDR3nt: TGTGCCAGCAGCTTTGGGCGCACTGAAGCTTTCTTT
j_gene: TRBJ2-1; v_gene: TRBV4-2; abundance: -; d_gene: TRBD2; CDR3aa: CASSQPGAGGLSHEQFF; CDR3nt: TGTGCCAGCAGCCAACCTGGAGCGGGGGGGCTGTCCCATGAGCAGTTCTTC
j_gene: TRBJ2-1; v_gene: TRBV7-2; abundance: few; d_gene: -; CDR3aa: CASSERPSYNEQFF; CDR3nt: TGTGCCAGCAGTGAAAGACCTTCCTACAATGAGCAGTTCTTC
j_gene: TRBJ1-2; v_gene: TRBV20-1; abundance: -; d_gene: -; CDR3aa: CSARVPGLHGYTF; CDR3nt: TGCAGTGCTAGGGTGCCAGGGTTGCATGGCTACACCTTC
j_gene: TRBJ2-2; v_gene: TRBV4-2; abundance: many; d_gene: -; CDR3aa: CASKGTTETGELFF; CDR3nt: TGTGCCAGCAAGGGGACGACAGAGACCGGGGAGCTGTTTTTT
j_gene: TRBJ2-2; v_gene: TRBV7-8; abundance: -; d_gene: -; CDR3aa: CASSLGSVTGELFF; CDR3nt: TGTGCCAGCAGCTTAGGTAGCGTCACCGGGGAGCTGTTTTTT
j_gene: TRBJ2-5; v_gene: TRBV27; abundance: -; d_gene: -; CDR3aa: CASSLYGSRETQYF; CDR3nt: TGTGCCAGCAGTTTGTACGGGAGTCGAGAGACCCAGTACTTC
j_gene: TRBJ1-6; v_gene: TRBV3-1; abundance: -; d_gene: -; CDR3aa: CASSQDGGGGSPLHF; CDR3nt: TGTGCCAGCAGCCAAGATGGGGGTGGGGGTTCACCCCTCCACTTT
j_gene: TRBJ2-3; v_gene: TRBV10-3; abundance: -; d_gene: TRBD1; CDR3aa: CAISDWGQTSTDTRYF; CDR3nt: TGTGCCATCAGTGATTGGGGACAGACCAGCACAGATACGCGGTATTTT
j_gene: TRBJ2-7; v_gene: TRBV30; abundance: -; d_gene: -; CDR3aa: CAAGYEQYF; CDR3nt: TGTGCGGCGGGGTACGAGCAGTACTTC
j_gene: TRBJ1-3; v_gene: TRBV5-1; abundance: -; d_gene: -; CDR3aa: CASSLDTRSGNTIYF; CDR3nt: TGCGCCAGCAGCTTGGACACCCGCTCTGGAAACACCATATATTTT
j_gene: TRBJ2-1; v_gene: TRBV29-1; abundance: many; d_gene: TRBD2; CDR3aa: CSVAPLGGRIHNEQFF; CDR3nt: TGCAGCGTGGCCCCACTAGGCGGGAGAATCCACAATGAGCAGTTCTTC
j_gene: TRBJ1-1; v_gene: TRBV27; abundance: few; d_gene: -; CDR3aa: CASSFDLRGTEAFF; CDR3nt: TGTGCCAGCAGTTTCGACCTAAGAGGCACTGAAGCTTTCTTT
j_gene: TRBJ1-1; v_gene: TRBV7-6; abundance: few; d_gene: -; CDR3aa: CASSPRITEGEAFF; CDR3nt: TGTGCCAGCAGCCCCCGAATCACGGAGGGTGAAGCTTTCTTT
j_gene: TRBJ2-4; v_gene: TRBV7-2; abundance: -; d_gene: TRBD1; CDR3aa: CASSIIQGAKNIQYF; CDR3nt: TGTGCCAGCAGCATAATACAGGGGGCCAAAAACATTCAGTACTTC
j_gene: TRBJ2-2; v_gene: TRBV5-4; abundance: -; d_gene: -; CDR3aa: CASSLRQSYTGELFF; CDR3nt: TGTGCCAGCAGCTTGAGACAGAGCTACACCGGGGAGCTGTTTTTT
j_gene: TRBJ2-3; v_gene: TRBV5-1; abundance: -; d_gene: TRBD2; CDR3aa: CATNTLREGVSDTQYF; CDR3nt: TGCGCCACCAACACCTTGAGGGAGGGAGTCTCAGATACGCAGTATTTT